A single sample gave rise to the 25 T cell receptor beta chains below, sequenced in a study of cytomegalovirus exposure and HLA in healthy donors. The PCR had 60 Vbeta and 13 Jbeta primers. Repertoires were generated with immunoSEQ multiplex PCR, while TCRdb's copy carries only in-frame clones and drops some. The sample shows about 160,000 clones, roughly 80% of them seen only once. The source material was PBMCs. Receptors originate from a man aged 18 to 30 in good health and CMV-seropositive.

The chain has TRBV14 and TRBJ2-6, with a tentative D call TRBD2 (5 bases). The CDR3 covers 17 residues. The germline gives CDR1 SGHDN, CDR2 FVKESK. Trimming removed 0 bases at V and 4 bases at J, with 13 bases between. CDR3 bases: TGTGCCAGCAGCCAAGAACGGGGAGATTCAGGGGCCAACGTCCTGACTTTC. Protein product: CASSQERGDSGANVLTF.

About this clone: The conserved final phenylalanine or tryptophan is absent from the CDR3, which likely points to a read error. This chain connects TRBV7-9 to TRBJ1-6; the match to TRBD1 covers 10 bases. Germline V gene data show CDR1 as SEHNR and CDR2 as FQNEAQ (reference sequence). The V and J ends lost 5 bases and 5 bases, in that order; junction bases with no gene match: 3. This CDR3 spans 15 amino acids. The CDR3 reads CASSAGTGDNSPLHL. The CDR3 DNA reads as TGTGCCAGCAGCGCAGGGACAGGGGATAATTCACCCCTCCACCTT.

This chain connects TRBV2 to TRBJ1-5; 8 nucleotides align to TRBD1. Germline-derived CDR1 and CDR2 are SNHLY and FYNNEI. After removal of 6 bases from V and 2 bases from J, the junction contained 3 bases not matched to a gene. The CDR3 extends over 14 amino acids. The CDR3 bases are TGTGCCAGCAGAGAGGGACAGGGCAATCAGCCCCAGCATTTT. Protein: CASREGQGNQPQHF.

Remarks on this clone: The same CDR3 arises from other DNA sequences in this sample as well. V is TRBV15 and J is TRBJ2-2, with TRBD1 matching 7 bases. The germline CDR1 and CDR2 sequences are LNHNV and YYDKDF (reference sequence). This CDR3 spans 17 amino acids. The V and J ends lost 0 bases and 5 bases, in that order; junction bases with no gene match: 9. CDR3 DNA: TGTGCCACCAGCAGAGATCTAGGGGCAGGGGGAACCGGGGAGCTGTTTTTT. Amino acid sequence: CATSRDLGAGGTGELFF.

V gene TRBV28 combines with J gene TRBJ2-7; tentatively, D is TRBD2 (5 bases). Per the germline V gene, CDR1 is MDHEN and CDR2 is SYDVKM. V was cut by 6 bases and J by 5 bases, with 26 bases left in between. The CDR3 consists of 17 residues. CDR3 coding DNA: TGTGCCAGCAGCCCATCCAAAAATGTGTGGGAGTTACACGAGCAGTACTTC. It translates to CASSPSKNVWELHEQYF.

The CDR3 DNA sequence: TGTGCCAGCAGCCGGGGGGGCAACGGCAATCAGCCCCAGCATTTT. Its translation is CASSRGGNGNQPQHF. The chain has TRBV11-2 and TRBJ1-5; the D gene is possibly TRBD1 (6 bases). The CDR3 spans 15 residues. Trimming stripped 5 bases from V and 2 bases from J, with 13 bases between. Germline values: CDR1 SGHAT, CDR2 FQNNGV.

This chain joins TRBV2 and TRBJ2-7, with TRBD2 identical over 9 bases. With 5 bases clipped from V and 3 bases from J, the junction kept 5 bases outside the gene matches. CDR3 size: 14 residues. Germline-derived CDR1 and CDR2 are SNHLY and FYNNEI. The CDR3 spells CASSQREVLYEQYF. CDR3 DNA: TGTGCCAGCAGTCAGCGGGAGGTTCTCTACGAGCAGTACTTC. The whole variable domain, remainder taken from reference TRBV2 and TRBJ2-7, is EPEVTQTPSHQVTQMGQEVILRCVPISNHLYFYWYRQILGQKVEFLVSFYNNEISEKSEIFDDQFSVERPDGSNFTLKIRSTKLEDSAMYFCASSQREVLYEQYFGPGTRLTVT.

The chain links TRBV5-1 to TRBJ2-1; D possibly corresponds to TRBD2 (7 bases). V lost 3 bases and J lost 0, with 22 bases in between. CDR3 size: 19 residues. The germline V gene encodes CDR1 SGHRS and CDR2 YFSETQ. CDR3 DNA sequence: TGCGCCAGCAGCTGGACTAGTGGGGGGGCCAGGTACTCCTACAATGAGCAGTTCTTC. It translates to CASSWTSGGARYSYNEQFF.

This chain links TRBV14 with TRBJ2-7, with no clear D. CDR1 SGHDN and CDR2 FVKESK come from the germline V gene. The V gene lost 1 base and the J gene lost 5 bases, with 9 bases spanning the gap. The CDR3 consists of 13 residues. Here the CDR3 DNA reads TGTGCCAGCAGCCAAGTCGGGTTTGACGAGCAGTACTTC. Translating gives CASSQVGFDEQYF.

This clone was observed once. The V and J genes are TRBV5-6 and TRBJ2-5; no definite D call. There are 15 residues in the CDR3. Germline loops: CDR1 SGHDT, CDR2 YYEEEE. The germline V and J ends were trimmed by 3 bases and 5 bases, with 17 bases remaining between them. The CDR3: CASSSLARVGETQYF. The CDR3 DNA follows: TGTGCCAGCAGCTCGCTTGCTCGAGTGGGCGAGACCCAGTACTTC.

The rearrangement joins TRBV19 to TRBJ1-5, with no clear D. CDR1 is LNHDA and CDR2 is SQIVND in the germline V gene (reference sequence). The CDR3 length is 14 residues. V lost 5 bases to trimming and J lost 0 bases, with 8 bases between them. The CDR3 sequence: CASSVRYSNQPQHF. Written as DNA, the CDR3 is TGTGCCAGTAGTGTGCGTTATAGCAATCAGCCCCAGCATTTT.

The rearrangement links TRBV7-9 to TRBJ1-5, with D perhaps TRBD1 (5 bases). The germline V gene has CDR1 SEHNR and CDR2 FQNEAQ (reference sequence). V was clipped by 7 bases and J by 4 bases, with 14 bases between them. The CDR3 consists of 14 residues. CDR3 coding DNA: TGTGCCAGCACCACAGGAGGGGTTAATCAGCCCCAGCATTTT. Translating it yields CASTTGGVNQPQHF.

In DNA, the CDR3 is TGTGCCACCAGCAGAGACCTGGGAAAGGGGGAGCAGTACTTC. Amino acid sequence: CATSRDLGKGEQYF. The chain combines TRBV15 with TRBJ2-7; a possible D gene is TRBD1 (5 bases). Per germline, CDR1 LNHNV and CDR2 YYDKDF (reference sequence). Deletions cut 0 bases from V and 7 bases from J, with 13 bases between. This CDR3 has 14 amino acids.

This clone has a handful of counts. This chain links TRBV20-1 with TRBJ2-7; D might be TRBD1 (5 bases). V gave up 5 bases and J gave up 0 bases, with 5 bases separating them. The CDR3 sequence is 11 residues long. The germline CDR1 and CDR2 sequences are DFQATT and SNEGSKA (reference sequence). This CDR3 is CSADSSYEQYF. DNA for the CDR3: TGCAGTGCTGACAGCTCCTACGAGCAGTACTTC.

This clone was observed a few times. The chain uses TRBV27 and TRBJ2-7, with 8 bases identical to TRBD2. Germline assignment: CDR1 MNHEY and CDR2 SMNVEV (reference sequence). Trimming at V came to 3 bases and at J to 2 bases, leaving 3 bases not matched to a gene. The CDR3 loop spans 14 amino acids. The CDR3 reads CASSFSGATYEQYF. The CDR3 coding sequence is TGTGCCAGCAGTTTTAGCGGGGCCACCTACGAGCAGTACTTC.

The chain is built from TRBV28 and TRBJ1-1; 8 bases are a match to TRBD1. Germline CDR1 is MDHEN and CDR2 is SYDVKM. The CDR3 has 15 amino acids. Germline trimming cut 7 bases from V and 1 base from J; bases unmatched to any gene: 8. CDR3 in DNA: TGTGCCAGCACCCCGGCCGGGACAGGGAACACTGAAGCTTTCTTT. Amino acid sequence: CASTPAGTGNTEAFF.

The chain uses TRBV7-6 and TRBJ2-3, with TRBD2 identical over 9 bases. The CDR3 is made up of 17 amino acids. Germline V gives CDR1 SGHVS, CDR2 FNYEAQ. The V and J ends lost 1 base and 2 bases, in that order; junction bases with no gene match: 7. CDR3 protein: CASSLVAGTSPTDTQYF. The CDR3 bases are TGTGCCAGCAGCTTAGTTGCCGGGACTAGCCCCACAGATACGCAGTATTTT.

This chain links TRBV27 with TRBJ1-2; weak D call: TRBD1 (5 bases). CDR1 is MNHEY and CDR2 is SMNVEV in the germline V gene (reference sequence). The CDR3 contains 13 residues. Trimming removed 8 bases at V and 0 bases at J, with 10 bases between. CDR3 sequence (DNA): TGTGCCAGCTGCGACAGAGCTAACTATGGCTACACCTTC. Translating gives CASCDRANYGYTF.

This chain joins TRBV30 and TRBJ2-7, with D possibly being TRBD1 (5 bases). Germline V gene data show CDR1 as GTSNPN and CDR2 as SVGIG (reference sequence). The ends were cut back, 3 bases at V and 4 bases at J, with 25 bases in the middle. The length of the CDR3 is 17 residues. The CDR3 DNA reads as TGTGCCTGGAGCCCGTGGACCGACAGTGGTTTAGTTTACGAGCAGTACTTC. Encoded protein: CAWSPWTDSGLVYEQYF.

This chain links TRBV6-4 with TRBJ2-5, with D perhaps TRBD1 (6 bases). Germline values: CDR1 MRHNA, CDR2 SNTAGT. Trimming removed 4 bases at V and 5 bases at J, with 26 bases between. The CDR3 consists of 18 residues. CDR3 sequence (DNA): TGTGCCAGCAGTGGGGACACGGGACCGACTTGTAATGCGGAGACCCAGTACTTC. This encodes CASSGDTGPTCNAETQYF.

This clone was seen only once. The V and J genes are TRBV29-1 and TRBJ2-1; 9 bases agree with TRBD1. The V segment lost 8 bases and the J segment 5 bases; nucleotides outside the gene matches: 10. CDR3 size: 14 residues. Germline loops: CDR1 SQVTM, CDR2 ANQGSEA. The chain's CDR3 is CSSIQGARNNEQFF. CDR3 DNA: TGCAGCTCAATACAGGGGGCGCGTAACAATGAGCAGTTCTTC.

The chain is built from TRBV7-8 and TRBJ1-5; D gene uncertain. In germline, CDR1 is SGHVS, CDR2 FQNEAQ. The CDR3 totals 15 residues. Trimming stripped 5 bases from V and 7 bases from J, with 18 bases between. The CDR3: CASSPSVVGGQPQHF. The CDR3 region has the DNA TGTGCCAGCAGCCCATCCGTCGTAGGAGGCCAGCCCCAGCATTTT.

V and J are TRBV6-5 and TRBJ1-1; 7 bases agree with TRBD1. J gave up 3 bases and V 6 bases, and 10 bases lay outside the gene matches. Germline V lookup: CDR1 MNHEY, CDR2 SVGAGI. The CDR3 sequence is 15 residues long. The CDR3 reads CASRSLKGAHTEAFF. CDR3 DNA: TGTGCCAGCAGATCCTTGAAGGGGGCCCACACTGAAGCTTTCTTT.

This rearrangement joins TRBV7-9 to TRBJ2-1; D is perhaps TRBD2 (5 bases). With 0 bases removed from V and 10 bases from J, the gap between germline ends came to 16 bases. This CDR3 has 15 amino acids. Germline CDR1 and CDR2: SEHNR and FQNEAQ (reference sequence). In nucleotides, the CDR3 is TGTGCCAGCAGCTTAGCAACGGGATCAGTGGTCGAGCAGTTCTTC. This translates into CASSLATGSVVEQFF.

The sample holds a few counts of this clone. V and J are TRBV5-4 and TRBJ2-2, with D possibly TRBD2 on 6 matching bases. Germline CDR1 reads SGHNT; CDR2 reads YYREEE (reference sequence). The V end was cut by 2 bases, the J end by 4 bases, with 15 bases between. This CDR3 is 16 amino acids long. Here the CDR3 DNA reads TGTGCCAGCAGCTTAGATGGGGAGGCGGCCACCGGGGAGCTGTTTTTT. It specifies CASSLDGEAATGELFF.